The rows below give T cell receptor beta chains drawn from one sample of a study of T cells in Graves' hyperthyroidism and ophthalmopathy. TCRdb reprocessed the multiplex PCR reads with MiXCR, giving one entry per CDR3 protein. The sample contains 500,000 to 750,000 distinct CDR3 sequences, around 14% of which appear only once. Material: blood. These receptor sequences come from a woman younger than 35 with Graves' ophthalmopathy. The conserved cysteine and the conserved F or W are not part of the CDR3 here. Where a row states a size, it is once, few, many or the class of an expanded clone; other rows omit it.

TRBJ2-7 | TRBV6-2/TRBV6-3 | many | ASSTDRYEQY
TRBJ2-7 | TRBV4-1 | NA | ASSQPTSGRSYEQY
TRBJ2-2 | TRBV30 | many | AWSLETGELF
TRBJ1-5 | TRBV27 | few | AGSNNRGQPQH
TRBJ2-1 | TRBV11-3 | many | ASSLGTSWINEQF
TRBJ2-4 | TRBV14 | many | ASSQDDPTGTKNIQY
TRBJ1-3 | TRBV27 | NA | ASRQLSGNTIY
TRBJ2-7 | TRBV12-3/TRBV12-4 | many | ASSPPGTSGRSYEQY
TRBJ1-4 | TRBV12-3/TRBV12-4 | few | ASTLGGGGANEKLF
TRBJ2-2 | TRBV12-3/TRBV12-4 | NA | ASSVLTPSGTGELF